This T cell receptor beta chain was sequenced for a study of immune cell composition in non-small cell lung cancer. General observations from the study: Tumour TCR-beta clonality was not significantly tied to smoking pack-years. Dominant in vivo tumour-associated clones were not shown to share tumour-reactive sequences. About 80% of squamous and about 31% of adenocarcinoma cases had tumour-associated clones >0.5%.

A note on this clone: The antigen is undetermined.

Germline CDR1 and CDR2: LNHDA and SQIVND (reference sequence). V shed 7 bases and J shed 0 bases, with 18 bases lying between them. This CDR3 is built from 16 residues. Only in-frame clones appear in the TCRdb table, and some are missing; sequencing was by immunoSEQ multiplex PCR. The sample consists of about 1,500 clones, around 66% of them appearing once. The clonotype originates from a human donor with non-small cell lung cancer. The sequenced sample consisted of lung tumor tissue. This chain uses TRBV19 with TRBJ1-1; perhaps TRBD1 as D (5 bases). This CDR3 reads CASTTSRGGMNTEAFF. CDR3 DNA sequence: TGTGCCAGTACCACAAGCCGGGGGGGTATGAACACTGAAGCTTTCTTT.